This T cell receptor beta chain came from a study of regulatory T cells in long-lasting Graves disease. Study-wide results and caveats: Persistent patients shared some 2,500 public clonotypes among themselves. Newly diagnosed patients shared fewer, at 900 to 1,000.

V was pared by 4 bases and J by 5 bases, with 9 bases between. The CDR3 spans 13 residues. Germline V gene lookup returns CDR1 LNHDA and CDR2 SQIVND (reference sequence). To make TCR beta libraries, researchers used iRepertoire HTBI primers and Arm-PCR of CDR3 regions. TCRdb ran MiXCR on the multiplex PCR reads and lists one entry per CDR3 protein. Found here are roughly 430,000 distinct CDR3 sequences, 16% of them singletons; the top ten hold 9.5% to 12%. This clonotype came up a few times. The target antigen is unknown. Regarding time point: newly diagnosed GD, antithyroid drugs for less than 3 months. RNA extracted from PBMCs served as the sequencing template. The sample was also linked to a second study, of T cells in Graves' hyperthyroidism and ophthalmopathy.

The TCR was taken from a woman aged 30 to 39 with Graves disease. The V gene is TRBV19, the J gene TRBJ1-5; D gene ambiguous. The starting material was peripheral blood mononuclear cells (PBMCs), obtained at new diagnosis, from a patient treated with antithyroid drugs. The CDR3 here is CASSSYGDQPQHF. CDR3 nucleotides: TGTGCCAGTAGTAGTTATGGCGATCAGCCCCAGCATTTT.